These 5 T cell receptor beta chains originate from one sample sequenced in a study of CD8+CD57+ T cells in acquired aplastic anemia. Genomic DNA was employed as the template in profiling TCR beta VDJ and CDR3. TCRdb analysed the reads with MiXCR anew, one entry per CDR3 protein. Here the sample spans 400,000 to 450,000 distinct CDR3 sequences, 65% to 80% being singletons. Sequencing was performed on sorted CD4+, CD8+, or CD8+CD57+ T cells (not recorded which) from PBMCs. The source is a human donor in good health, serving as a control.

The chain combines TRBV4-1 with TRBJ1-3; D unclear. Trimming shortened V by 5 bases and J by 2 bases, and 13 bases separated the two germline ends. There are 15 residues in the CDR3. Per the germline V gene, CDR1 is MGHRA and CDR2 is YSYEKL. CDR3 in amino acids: CASSVEGFTGNTIYF. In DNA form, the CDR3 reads TGCGCCAGCAGCGTAGAAGGGTTCACTGGAAACACCATATATTTT.

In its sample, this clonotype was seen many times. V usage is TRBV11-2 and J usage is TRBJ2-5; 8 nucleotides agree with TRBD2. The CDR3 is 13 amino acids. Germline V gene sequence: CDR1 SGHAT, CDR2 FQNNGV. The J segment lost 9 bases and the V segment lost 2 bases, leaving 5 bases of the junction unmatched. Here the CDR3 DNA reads TGTGCCAGCAGCTTAAACACGGGAGGGGCCCAGTACTTC. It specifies CASSLNTGGAQYF.

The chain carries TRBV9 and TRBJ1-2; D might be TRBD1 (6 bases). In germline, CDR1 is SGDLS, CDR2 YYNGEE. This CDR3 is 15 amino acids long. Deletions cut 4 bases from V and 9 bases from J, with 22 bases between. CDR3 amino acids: CASSSGAISNESYTF. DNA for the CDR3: TGTGCCAGCAGCTCAGGGGCAATCTCCAACGAGAGCTACACCTTC.

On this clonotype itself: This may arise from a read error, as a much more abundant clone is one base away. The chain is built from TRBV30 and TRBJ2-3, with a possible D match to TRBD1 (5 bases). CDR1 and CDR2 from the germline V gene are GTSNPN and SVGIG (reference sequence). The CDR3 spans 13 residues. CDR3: CAWGVIGADTQYF. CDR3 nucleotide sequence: TGTGCCTGGGGTGTGATAGGGGCAGATACGCAGTATTTT.

Here the CDR3 reads CASSHRDRGGYEQYF. CDR3 bases: TGTGCCAGCAGCCACCGGGACAGGGGAGGCTACGAGCAGTACTTC. The rearrangement uses TRBV7-2 and TRBJ2-7; TRBD1 agrees at 10 bases. CDR3 size: 15 residues. Germline values: CDR1 SGHTA, CDR2 FQGNSA. V shed 5 bases, J shed 3 bases, and the junction held 7 bases outside the gene matches. Drawing the rest from reference TRBV7-2 and TRBJ2-7, the complete variable domain is GAGVSQSPSNKVTEKGKDVELRCDPISGHTALYWYRQSLGQGLEFLIYFQGNSAPDKSGLPSDRFSAERTGGSVSTLTIQRTQQEDSAVYLCASSHRDRGGYEQYFGPGTRLTVT.